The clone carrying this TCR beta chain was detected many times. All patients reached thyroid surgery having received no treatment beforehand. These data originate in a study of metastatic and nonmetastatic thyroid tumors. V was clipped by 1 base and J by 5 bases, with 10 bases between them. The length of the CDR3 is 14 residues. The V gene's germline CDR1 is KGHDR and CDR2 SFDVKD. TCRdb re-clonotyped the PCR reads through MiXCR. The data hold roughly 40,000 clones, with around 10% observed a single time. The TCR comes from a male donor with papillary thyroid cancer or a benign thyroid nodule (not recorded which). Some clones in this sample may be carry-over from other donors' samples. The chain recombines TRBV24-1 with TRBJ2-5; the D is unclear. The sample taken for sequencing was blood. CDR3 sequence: CATSDFPSGETQYF. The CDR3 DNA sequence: TGTGCCACCAGTGATTTCCCCAGTGGGGAGACCCAGTACTTC.